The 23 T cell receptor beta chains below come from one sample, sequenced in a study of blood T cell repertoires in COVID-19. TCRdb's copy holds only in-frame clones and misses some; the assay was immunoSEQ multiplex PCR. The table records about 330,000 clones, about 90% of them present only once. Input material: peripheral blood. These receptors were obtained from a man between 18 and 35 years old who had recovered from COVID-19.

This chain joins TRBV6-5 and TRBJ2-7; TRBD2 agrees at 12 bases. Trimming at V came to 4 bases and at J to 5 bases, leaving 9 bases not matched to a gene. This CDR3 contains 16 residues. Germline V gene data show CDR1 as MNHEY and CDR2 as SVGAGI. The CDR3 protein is CASSSPSGRASDEQYF. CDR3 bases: TGTGCCAGCAGTTCCCCTAGCGGGAGGGCCAGCGACGAGCAGTACTTC.

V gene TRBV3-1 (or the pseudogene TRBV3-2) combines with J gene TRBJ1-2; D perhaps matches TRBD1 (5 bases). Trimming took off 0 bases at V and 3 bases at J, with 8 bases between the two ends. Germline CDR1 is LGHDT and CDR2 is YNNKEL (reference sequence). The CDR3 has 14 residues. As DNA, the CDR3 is TGTGCCAGCAGCCAAGAGGACAAAGACTATGGCTACACCTTC. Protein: CASSQEDKDYGYTF.

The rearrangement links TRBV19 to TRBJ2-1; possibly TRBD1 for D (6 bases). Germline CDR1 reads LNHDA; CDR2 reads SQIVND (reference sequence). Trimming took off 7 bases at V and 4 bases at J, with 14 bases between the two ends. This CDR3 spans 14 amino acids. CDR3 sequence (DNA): TGTGCCAGTACCGATGCGACAGGTTACAATGAGCAGTTCTTC. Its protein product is CASTDATGYNEQFF.

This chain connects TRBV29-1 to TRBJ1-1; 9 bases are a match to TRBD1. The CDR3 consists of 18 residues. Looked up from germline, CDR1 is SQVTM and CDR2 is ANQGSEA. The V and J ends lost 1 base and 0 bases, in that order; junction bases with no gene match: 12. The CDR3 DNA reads TGCAGCGTTGAAGTAGAGGACAGGGGACAAATAATGAACACTGAAGCTTTCTTT. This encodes CSVEVEDRGQIMNTEAFF.

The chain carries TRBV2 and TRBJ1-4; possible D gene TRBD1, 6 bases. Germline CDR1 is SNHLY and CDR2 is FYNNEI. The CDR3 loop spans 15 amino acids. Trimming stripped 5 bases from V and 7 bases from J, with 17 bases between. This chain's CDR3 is CASSKRTEMGEKLFF. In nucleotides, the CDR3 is TGTGCCAGCAGTAAACGGACAGAAATGGGTGAAAAACTGTTTTTT.

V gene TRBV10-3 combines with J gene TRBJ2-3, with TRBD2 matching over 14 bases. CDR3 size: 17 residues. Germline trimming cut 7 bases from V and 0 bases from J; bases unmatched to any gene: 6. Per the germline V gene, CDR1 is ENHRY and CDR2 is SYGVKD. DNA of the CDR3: TGTGCCATCAAGGGAGGGACTAGCGGGAGTAGCACAGATACGCAGTATTTT. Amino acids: CAIKGGTSGSSTDTQYF.

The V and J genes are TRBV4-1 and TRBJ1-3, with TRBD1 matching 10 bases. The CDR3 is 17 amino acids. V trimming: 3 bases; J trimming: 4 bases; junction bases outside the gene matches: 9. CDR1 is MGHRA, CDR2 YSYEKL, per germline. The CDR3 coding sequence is TGCGCCAGCAGCCAGGCCTCCGGGACAGGGGTCGGAAACACCATATATTTT. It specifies CASSQASGTGVGNTIYF.

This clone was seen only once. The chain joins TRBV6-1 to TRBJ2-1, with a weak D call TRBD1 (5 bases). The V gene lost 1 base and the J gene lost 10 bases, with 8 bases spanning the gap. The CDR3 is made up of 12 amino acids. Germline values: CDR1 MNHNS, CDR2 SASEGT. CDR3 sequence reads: CASSEVRTEQFF. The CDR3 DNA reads TGTGCCAGCAGTGAAGTAAGGACAGAGCAGTTCTTC.

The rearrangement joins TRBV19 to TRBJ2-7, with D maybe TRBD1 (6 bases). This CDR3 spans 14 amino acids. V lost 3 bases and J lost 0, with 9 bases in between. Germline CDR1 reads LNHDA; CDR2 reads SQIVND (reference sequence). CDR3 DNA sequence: TGTGCCAGTAGTATCCAGGGGATCTCCTACGAGCAGTACTTC. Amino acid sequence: CASSIQGISYEQYF. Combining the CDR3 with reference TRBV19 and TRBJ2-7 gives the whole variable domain DGGITQSPKYLFRKEGQNVTLSCEQNLNHDAMYWYRQDPGQGLRLIYYSQIVNDFQKGDIAEGYSVSREKKESFPLTVTSAQKNPTAFYLCASSIQGISYEQYFGPGTRLTVT.

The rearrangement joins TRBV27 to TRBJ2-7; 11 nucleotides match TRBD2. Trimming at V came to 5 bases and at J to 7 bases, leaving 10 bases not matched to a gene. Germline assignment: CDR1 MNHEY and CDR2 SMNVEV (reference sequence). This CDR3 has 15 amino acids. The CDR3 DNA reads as TGTGCCAGCAGTAATGGGGCTAGCGGGAGGAGGGAGCAGTACTTC. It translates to CASSNGASGRREQYF.

The CDR3 DNA reads TGTGCCAGCTCACCACTGGGACAGGGGTATGGCTACACCTTC. This translates into CASSPLGQGYGYTF. The rearrangement uses TRBV18 and TRBJ1-2, with 10 nucleotides matching TRBD1. Per the germline V gene, CDR1 is KGHSH and CDR2 is LQKENI. The CDR3 contains 14 residues. V lost 1 base to trimming and J lost 5 bases; unmatched junction nucleotides: 1. Using reference TRBV18 and TRBJ1-2 for the parts outside the CDR3, the full variable domain is NAGVMQNPRHLVRRRGQEARLRCSPMKGHSHVYWYRQLPEEGLKFMVYLQKENIIDESGMPKERFSAEFPKEGPSILRIQQVVRGDSAAYFCASSPLGQGYGYTFGSGTRLTVV.

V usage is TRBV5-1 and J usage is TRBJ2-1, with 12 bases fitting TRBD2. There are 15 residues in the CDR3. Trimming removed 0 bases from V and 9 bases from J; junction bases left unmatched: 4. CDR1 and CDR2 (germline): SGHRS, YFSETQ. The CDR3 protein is CASSLVLAGGREQFF. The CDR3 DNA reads TGCGCCAGCAGCTTGGTTCTAGCGGGGGGGCGTGAGCAGTTCTTC. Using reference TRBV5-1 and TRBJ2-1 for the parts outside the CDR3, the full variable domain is KAGVTQTPRYLIKTRGQQVTLSCSPISGHRSVSWYQQTPGQGLQFLFEYFSETQRNKGNFPGRFSGRQFSNSRSEMNVSTLELGDSALYLCASSLVLAGGREQFFGPGTRLTVL.

The CDR3 reads CASSQRLAGFDEQFF. Here the CDR3 DNA reads TGTGCCAGCAGCCAGCGACTAGCGGGATTTGATGAGCAGTTCTTC. The chain recombines TRBV14 with TRBJ2-1, with 11 bases matching TRBD2. The germline V gene encodes CDR1 SGHDN and CDR2 FVKESK. CDR3 size: 15 residues. The trim removed 3 bases at V and 8 bases at J, leaving 6 bases unmatched.

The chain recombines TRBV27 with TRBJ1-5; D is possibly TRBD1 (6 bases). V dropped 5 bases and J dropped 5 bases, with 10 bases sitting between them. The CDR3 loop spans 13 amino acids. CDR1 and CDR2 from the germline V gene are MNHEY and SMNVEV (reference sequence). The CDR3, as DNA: TGTGCCAGCAGTACTGGGACACATCAGCCCCAGCATTTT. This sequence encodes CASSTGTHQPQHF.

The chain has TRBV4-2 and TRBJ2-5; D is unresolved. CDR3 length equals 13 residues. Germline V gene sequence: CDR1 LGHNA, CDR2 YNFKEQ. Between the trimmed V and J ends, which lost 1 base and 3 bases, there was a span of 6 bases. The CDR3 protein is CASSQGSEETQYF. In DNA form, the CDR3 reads TGTGCCAGCAGCCAAGGTTCTGAAGAGACCCAGTACTTC.

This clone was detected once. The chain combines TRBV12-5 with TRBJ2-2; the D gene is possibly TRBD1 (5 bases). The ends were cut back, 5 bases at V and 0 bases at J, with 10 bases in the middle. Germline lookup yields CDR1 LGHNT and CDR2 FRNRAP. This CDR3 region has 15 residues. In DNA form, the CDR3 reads TGTGCTAGTGGTACAGGACGGACGAACACCGGGGAGCTGTTTTTT. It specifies CASGTGRTNTGELFF.

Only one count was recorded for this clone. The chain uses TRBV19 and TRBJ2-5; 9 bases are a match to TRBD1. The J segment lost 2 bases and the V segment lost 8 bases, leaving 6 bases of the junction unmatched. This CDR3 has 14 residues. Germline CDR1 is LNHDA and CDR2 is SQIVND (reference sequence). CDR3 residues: CASRRQGGQETQYF. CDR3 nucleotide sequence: TGTGCCAGTCGGAGACAGGGGGGTCAAGAGACCCAGTACTTC. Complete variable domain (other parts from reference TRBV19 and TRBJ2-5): DGGITQSPKYLFRKEGQNVTLSCEQNLNHDAMYWYRQDPGQGLRLIYYSQIVNDFQKGDIAEGYSVSREKKESFPLTVTSAQKNPTAFYLCASRRQGGQETQYFGPGTRLLVL.

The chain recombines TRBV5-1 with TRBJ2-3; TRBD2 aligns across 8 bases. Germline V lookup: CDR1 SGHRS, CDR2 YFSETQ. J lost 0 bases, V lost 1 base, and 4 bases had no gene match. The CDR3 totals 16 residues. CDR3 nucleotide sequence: TGCGCCAGCAGCTTGATAAGCGGGGGTAGCACAGATACGCAGTATTTT. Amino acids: CASSLISGGSTDTQYF.

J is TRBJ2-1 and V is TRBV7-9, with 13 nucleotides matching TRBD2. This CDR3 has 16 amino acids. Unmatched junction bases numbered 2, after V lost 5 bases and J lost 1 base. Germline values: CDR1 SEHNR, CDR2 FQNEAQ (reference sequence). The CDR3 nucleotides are TGTGCCAGCAGCGCGACTAGCGGGAGGTCCTACAATGAGCAGTTCTTC. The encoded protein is CASSATSGRSYNEQFF. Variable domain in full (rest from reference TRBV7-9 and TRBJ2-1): DTGVSQNPRHKITKRGQNVTFRCDPISEHNRLYWYRQTLGQGPEFLTYFQNEAQLEKSRLLSDRFSAERPKGSFSTLEIQRTEQGDSAMYLCASSATSGRSYNEQFFGPGTRLTVL.

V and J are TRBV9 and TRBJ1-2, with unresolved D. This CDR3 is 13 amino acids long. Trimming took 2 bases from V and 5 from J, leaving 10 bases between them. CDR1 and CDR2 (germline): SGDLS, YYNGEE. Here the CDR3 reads CASSVNSDYGYTF. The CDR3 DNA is TGTGCCAGCAGCGTTAACAGTGATTATGGCTACACCTTC.

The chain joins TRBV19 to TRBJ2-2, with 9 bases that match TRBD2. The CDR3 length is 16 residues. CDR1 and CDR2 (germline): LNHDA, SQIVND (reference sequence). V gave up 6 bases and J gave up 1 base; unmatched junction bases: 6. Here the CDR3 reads CASRGGAGGNTGELFF. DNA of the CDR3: TGTGCCAGTAGAGGAGGAGCGGGAGGGAACACCGGGGAGCTGTTTTTT.

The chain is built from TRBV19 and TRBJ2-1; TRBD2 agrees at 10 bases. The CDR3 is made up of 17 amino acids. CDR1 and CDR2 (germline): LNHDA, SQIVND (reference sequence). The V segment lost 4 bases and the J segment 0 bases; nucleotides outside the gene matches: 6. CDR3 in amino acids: CASSKASGGYSYNEQFF. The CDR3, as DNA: TGTGCCAGTAGTAAGGCTAGCGGGGGCTACTCCTACAATGAGCAGTTCTTC.

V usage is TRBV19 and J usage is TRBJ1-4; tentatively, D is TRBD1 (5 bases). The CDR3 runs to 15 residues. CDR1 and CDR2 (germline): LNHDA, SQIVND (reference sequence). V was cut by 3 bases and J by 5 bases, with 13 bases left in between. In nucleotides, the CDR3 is TGTGCCAGTAGTATTAATCGACAGAAGAATGAAAAACTGTTTTTT. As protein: CASSINRQKNEKLFF.